The T cell receptor beta chain described here comes from a study of blood T cells in healthy people across ages. Study-level points and caveats: Among long-lived donors, naive CD4+ cells were more numerous and diversity higher than in aged donors.

Samples had at least 7 million PBMCs isolated from them. Worth noting for this clonotype: Its target is not known. The junction does not match germline at one end; this may be a read error.

A sample-barcoded 5' primer and a J-beta primer mix were used in a second PCR of roughly 6 to 11 cycles. One entry per CDR3 protein, called by TCRdb with MiXCR from the 5' RACE reads. The sample lists about 1,400,000 distinct CDR3 sequences, 59% seen once, with 6.5% to 8.5% in the top ten. The CDR3 sequence is 16 residues long. Germline V gene lookup returns CDR1 WNHNN and CDR2 SYGVQD (reference sequence). The chain combines TRBV10-1 with TRBJ2-1, with D possibly TRBD2 on 5 matching bases. Sequencing was carried out using blood. This clonotype was obtained from a young man in good health. Here the CDR3 DNA reads TGCGCCAGCAGTGAGAGGAGCCTAGCAACGTACAATGAGCAGTTCTTT. It encodes CASSERSLATYNEQFF.